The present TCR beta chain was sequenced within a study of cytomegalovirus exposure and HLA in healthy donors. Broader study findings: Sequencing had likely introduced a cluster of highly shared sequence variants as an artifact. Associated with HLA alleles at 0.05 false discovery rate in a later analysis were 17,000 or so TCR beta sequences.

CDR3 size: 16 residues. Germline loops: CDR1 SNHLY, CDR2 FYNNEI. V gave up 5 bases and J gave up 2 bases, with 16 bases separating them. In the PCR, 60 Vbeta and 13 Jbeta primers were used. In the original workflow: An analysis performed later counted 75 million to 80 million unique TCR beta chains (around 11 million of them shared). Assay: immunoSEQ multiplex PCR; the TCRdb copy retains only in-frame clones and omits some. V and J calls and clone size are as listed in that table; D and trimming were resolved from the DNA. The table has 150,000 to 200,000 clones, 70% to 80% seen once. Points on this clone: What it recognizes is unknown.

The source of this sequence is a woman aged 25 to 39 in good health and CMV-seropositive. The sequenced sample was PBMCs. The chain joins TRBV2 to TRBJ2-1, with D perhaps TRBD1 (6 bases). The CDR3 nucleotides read TGTGCCAGCAGTCGCCCCCGAACAGGGCCCTACAATGAGCAGTTCTTC. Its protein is CASSRPRTGPYNEQFF.